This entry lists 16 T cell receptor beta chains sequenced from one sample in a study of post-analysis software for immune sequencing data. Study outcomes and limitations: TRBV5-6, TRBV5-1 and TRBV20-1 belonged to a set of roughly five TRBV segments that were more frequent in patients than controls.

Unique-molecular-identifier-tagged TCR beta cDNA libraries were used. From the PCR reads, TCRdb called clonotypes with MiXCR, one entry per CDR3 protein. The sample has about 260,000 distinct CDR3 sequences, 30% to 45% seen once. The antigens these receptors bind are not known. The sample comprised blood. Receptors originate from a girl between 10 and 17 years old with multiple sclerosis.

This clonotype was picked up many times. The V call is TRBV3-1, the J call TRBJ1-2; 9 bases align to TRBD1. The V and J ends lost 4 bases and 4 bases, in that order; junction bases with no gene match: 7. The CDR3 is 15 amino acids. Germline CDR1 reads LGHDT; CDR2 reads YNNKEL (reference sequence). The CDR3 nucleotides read TGTGCCAGCAGCCCAGGGGGGACAGGGATCTATGGCTACACCTTC. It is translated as CASSPGGTGIYGYTF.

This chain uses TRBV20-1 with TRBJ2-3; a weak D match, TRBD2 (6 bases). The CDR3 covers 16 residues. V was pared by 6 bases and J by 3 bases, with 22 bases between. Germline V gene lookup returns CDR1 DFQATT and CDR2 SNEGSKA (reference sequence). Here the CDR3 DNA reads TGCAGTGCAGCCCCTCGGGCGGGATATAGAACAGATACGCAGTATTTT. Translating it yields CSAAPRAGYRTDTQYF.

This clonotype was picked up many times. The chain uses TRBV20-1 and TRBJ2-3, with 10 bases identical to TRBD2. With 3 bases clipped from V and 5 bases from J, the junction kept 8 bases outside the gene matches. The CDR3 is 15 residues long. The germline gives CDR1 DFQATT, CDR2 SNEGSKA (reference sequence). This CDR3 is CSARPRTSGLDTQYF. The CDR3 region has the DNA TGCAGTGCTAGGCCTCGGACTAGCGGATTAGATACGCAGTATTTT.

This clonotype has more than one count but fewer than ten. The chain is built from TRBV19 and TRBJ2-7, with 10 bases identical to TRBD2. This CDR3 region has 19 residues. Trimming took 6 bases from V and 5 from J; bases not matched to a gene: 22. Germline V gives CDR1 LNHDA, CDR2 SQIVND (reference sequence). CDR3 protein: CASRTFKLAGVKRLDEQYF. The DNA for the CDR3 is TGTGCCAGTAGAACGTTCAAGCTAGCGGGAGTTAAAAGATTGGACGAGCAGTACTTC.

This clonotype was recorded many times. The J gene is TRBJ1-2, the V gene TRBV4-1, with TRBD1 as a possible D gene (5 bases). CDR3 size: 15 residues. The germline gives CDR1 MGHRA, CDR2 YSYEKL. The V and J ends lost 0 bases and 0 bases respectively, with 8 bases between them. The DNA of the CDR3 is TGCGCCAGCAGCCAAGAAAGGGGAGCTAACTATGGCTACACCTTC. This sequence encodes CASSQERGANYGYTF.

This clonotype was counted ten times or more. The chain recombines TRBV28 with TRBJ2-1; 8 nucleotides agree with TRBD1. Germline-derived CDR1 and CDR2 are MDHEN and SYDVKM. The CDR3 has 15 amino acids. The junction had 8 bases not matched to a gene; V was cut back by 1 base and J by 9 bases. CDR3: CASSLYGRGLSEQFF. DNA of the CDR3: TGTGCCAGCAGTTTATACGGCAGGGGGCTATCTGAGCAGTTCTTC.

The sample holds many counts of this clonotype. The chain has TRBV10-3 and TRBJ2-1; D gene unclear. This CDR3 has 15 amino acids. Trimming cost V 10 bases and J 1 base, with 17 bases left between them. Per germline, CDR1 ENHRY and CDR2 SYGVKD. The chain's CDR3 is CATADQGSSYNEQFF. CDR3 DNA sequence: TGTGCCACCGCCGACCAAGGGTCTTCCTACAATGAGCAGTTCTTC.

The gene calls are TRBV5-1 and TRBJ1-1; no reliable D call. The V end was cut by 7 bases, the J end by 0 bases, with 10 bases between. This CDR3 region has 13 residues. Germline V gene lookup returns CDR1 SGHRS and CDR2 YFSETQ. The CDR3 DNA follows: TGCGCCAGCTTCGACACCCTGAACACTGAAGCTTTCTTT. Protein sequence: CASFDTLNTEAFF.

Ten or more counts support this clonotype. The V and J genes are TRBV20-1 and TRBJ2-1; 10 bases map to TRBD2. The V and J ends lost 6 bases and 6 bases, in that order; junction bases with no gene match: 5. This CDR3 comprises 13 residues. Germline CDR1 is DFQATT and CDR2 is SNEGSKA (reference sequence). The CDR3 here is CSADSGRINEQFF. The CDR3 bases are TGCAGTGCAGATAGCGGGAGGATCAATGAGCAGTTCTTC.

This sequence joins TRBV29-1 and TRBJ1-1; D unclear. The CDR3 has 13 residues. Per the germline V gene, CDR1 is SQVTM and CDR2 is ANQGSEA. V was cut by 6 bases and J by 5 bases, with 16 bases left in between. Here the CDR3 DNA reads TGCAGCGTGGAACGGGAAGGTCGGACTGAAGCTTTCTTT. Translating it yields CSVEREGRTEAFF. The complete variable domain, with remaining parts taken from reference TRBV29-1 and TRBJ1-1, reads SAVISQKPSRDICQRGTSLTIQCQVDSQVTMMFWYRQQPGQSLTLIATANQGSEATYESGFVIDKFPISRPNLTFSTLTVSNMSPEDSSIYLCSVEREGRTEAFFGQGTRLTVV.

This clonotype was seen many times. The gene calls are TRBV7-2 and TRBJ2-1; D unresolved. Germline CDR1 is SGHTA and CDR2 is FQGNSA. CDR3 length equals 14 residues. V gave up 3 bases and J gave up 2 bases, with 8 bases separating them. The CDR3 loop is CASSFRVTYNEQFF. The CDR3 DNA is TGTGCCAGCAGCTTCCGGGTCACCTACAATGAGCAGTTCTTC. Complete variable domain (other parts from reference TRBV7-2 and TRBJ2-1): GAGVSQSPSNKVTEKGKDVELRCDPISGHTALYWYRQSLGQGLEFLIYFQGNSAPDKSGLPSDRFSAERTGGSVSTLTIQRTQQEDSAVYLCASSFRVTYNEQFFGPGTRLTVL.

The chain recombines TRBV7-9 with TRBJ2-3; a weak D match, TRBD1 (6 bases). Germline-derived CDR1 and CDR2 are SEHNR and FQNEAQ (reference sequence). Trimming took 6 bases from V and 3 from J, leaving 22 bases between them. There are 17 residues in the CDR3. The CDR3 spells CASSPRQTWGTTDTQYF. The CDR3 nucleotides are TGTGCCAGCAGTCCCCGACAGACATGGGGGACAACAGATACGCAGTATTTT.

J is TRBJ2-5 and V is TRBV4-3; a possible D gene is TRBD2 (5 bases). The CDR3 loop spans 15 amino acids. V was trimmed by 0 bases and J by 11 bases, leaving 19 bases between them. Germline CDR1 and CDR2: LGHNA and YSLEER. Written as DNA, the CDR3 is TGCGCCAGCAGCCAAGATCAGAGCCGGGCTTGGGAGCAGTACTTC. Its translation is CASSQDQSRAWEQYF.

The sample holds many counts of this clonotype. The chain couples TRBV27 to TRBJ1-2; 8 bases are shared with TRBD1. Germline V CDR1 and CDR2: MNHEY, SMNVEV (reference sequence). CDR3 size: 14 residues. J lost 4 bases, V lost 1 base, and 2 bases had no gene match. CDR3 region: CASSLYQGAYGYTF. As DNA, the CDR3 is TGTGCCAGCAGTTTATATCAGGGGGCCTATGGCTACACCTTC.

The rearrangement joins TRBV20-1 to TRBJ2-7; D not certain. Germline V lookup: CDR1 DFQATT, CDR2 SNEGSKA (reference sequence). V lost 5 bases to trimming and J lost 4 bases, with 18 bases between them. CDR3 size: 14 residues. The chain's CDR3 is CSAPFRLEGYEQYF. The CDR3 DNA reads TGCAGTGCTCCCTTCAGACTGGAAGGGTACGAGCAGTACTTC.

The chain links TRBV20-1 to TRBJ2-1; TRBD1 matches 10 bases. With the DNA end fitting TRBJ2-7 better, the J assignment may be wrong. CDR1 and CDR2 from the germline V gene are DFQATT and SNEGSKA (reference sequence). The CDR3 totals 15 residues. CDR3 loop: CSASRTGGPILEQYF. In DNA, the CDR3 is TGCAGTGCTAGCAGGACAGGGGGTCCTATTTTAGAGCAGTACTTC.